A single sample gave rise to the 14 T cell receptor beta chains below, sequenced in a study of beta chain features in type 1 diabetes. Findings of the study overall: All four CD4+ subsets of Type 1 diabetes patients contained TCRB CDR3s that were moderately but significantly shorter.

All of the isolated RNA was reverse transcribed, so expressed TCRB transcripts were sequenced. Profiling relied on immunoSEQ multiplex PCR, and the TCRdb table lists in-frame clones only, not all of them. This table has about 360,000 clones, around an eighth appearing once. Their recognized antigens are unknown. What was sequenced was naive CD4+ T cells from blood. These receptor sequences come from a woman between 18 and 29 years old with type 1 diabetes.

The J gene is TRBJ2-3, the V gene TRBV7-2, with TRBD2 as a possible D gene (6 bases). There are 13 residues in the CDR3. V was trimmed by 1 base and J by 5 bases, leaving 7 bases between them. The germline CDR1 and CDR2 sequences are SGHTA and FQGNSA. The CDR3 sequence is CASSLVREDTQYF. As DNA, the CDR3 is TGTGCCAGCAGCTTAGTGCGGGAAGATACGCAGTATTTT.

This clone was counted a few times. V gene TRBV28 combines with J gene TRBJ2-4; tentative D call: TRBD2 (6 bases). V lost 5 bases, J lost 2 bases, and 13 bases lay in between. The CDR3 length is 15 residues. Germline CDR1 is MDHEN and CDR2 is SYDVKM. For the CDR3, the DNA is TGTGCCAGCAGTGTCGGAGGAGGGACCAAAAACATTCAGTACTTC. This sequence encodes CASSVGGGTKNIQYF. Full variable domain (missing parts from reference TRBV28 and TRBJ2-4): DVKVTQSSRYLVKRTGEKVFLECVQDMDHENMFWYRQDPGLGLRLIYFSYDVKMKEKGDIPEGYSVSREKKERFSLILESASTNQTSMYLCASSVGGGTKNIQYFGAGTRLSVL.

This clone has just a few counts. This chain joins TRBV29-1 and TRBJ2-4; 7 nucleotides align to TRBD1. Per germline, CDR1 SQVTM and CDR2 ANQGSEA. This CDR3 is built from 15 residues. J lost 8 bases, V lost 0 bases, and 10 bases had no gene match. CDR3 region: CSVEDRKRGLDIQYF. DNA for the CDR3: TGCAGCGTTGAAGATCGTAAAAGGGGGCTGGACATTCAGTACTTC.

This clone showed up just a few times. The V gene is TRBV5-6, the J gene TRBJ2-7, with 7 bases that match TRBD2. The CDR3 has 12 residues. Germline loops: CDR1 SGHDT, CDR2 YYEEEE. Germline trimming cut 6 bases from V and 6 bases from J; bases unmatched to any gene: 6. DNA of the CDR3: TGTGCCAGCACCTGGGCGGGGGTCGAGCAGTACTTC. Translating it yields CASTWAGVEQYF.

The sample holds a few counts of this clone. The chain carries TRBV18 and TRBJ2-5, with 7 positions matching TRBD1. After removal of 1 base from V and 2 bases from J, the junction contained 7 bases not matched to a gene. Germline assignment: CDR1 KGHSH and CDR2 LQKENI. CDR3 length: 16 residues. CDR3 in amino acids: CASSPRQGTAQETQYF. In DNA form, the CDR3 reads TGTGCCAGCTCACCACGGCAGGGGACAGCTCAAGAGACCCAGTACTTC.

The chain uses TRBV7-2 and TRBJ1-5, with TRBD1 as a possible D gene (6 bases). CDR1 is SGHTA and CDR2 is FQGNSA in the germline V gene. The germline V and J ends were trimmed by 5 bases and 3 bases, with 14 bases remaining between them. The CDR3 is 15 amino acids. The CDR3 sequence: CASSPRRDNNQPQHF. For the CDR3, the DNA is TGTGCCAGCAGCCCGCGCCGGGACAACAATCAGCCCCAGCATTTT.

The V and J genes are TRBV30 and TRBJ2-7, with TRBD1 matching over 7 bases. V lost 3 bases to trimming and J lost 5 bases; unmatched junction nucleotides: 10. Germline values: CDR1 GTSNPN, CDR2 SVGIG (reference sequence). This CDR3 contains 14 residues. CDR3 protein: CAWSPLTGWHEQYF. In DNA, the CDR3 is TGTGCCTGGAGCCCCCTGACAGGGTGGCACGAGCAGTACTTC.

The chain joins TRBV30 to TRBJ2-7; 7 bases are shared with TRBD2. The germline CDR1 and CDR2 sequences are GTSNPN and SVGIG (reference sequence). Unmatched junction bases numbered 4, after V lost 2 bases and J lost 0 bases. CDR3 size: 14 residues. The CDR3: CAWSLGGSSYEQYF. CDR3 sequence (DNA): TGTGCCTGGAGTTTAGGCGGGAGCTCCTACGAGCAGTACTTC.

The chain is built from TRBV18 and TRBJ1-1; no definite D call. V was pared by 4 bases and J by 2 bases, with 8 bases between. The CDR3 totals 13 residues. CDR1 is KGHSH, CDR2 LQKENI, per germline. The CDR3 nucleotides are TGTGCCAGCTCACTCGGGATCAACACTGAAGCTTTCTTT. Encoded protein: CASSLGINTEAFF.

The chain recombines TRBV28 with TRBJ2-1; D is possibly TRBD2 (6 bases). V shed 6 bases and J shed 8 bases, with 17 bases lying between them. Germline CDR1 is MDHEN and CDR2 is SYDVKM. The CDR3 runs to 14 residues. The CDR3 protein is CASSPGLPGDEQFF. The CDR3, as DNA: TGTGCCAGCAGCCCGGGACTGCCCGGGGATGAGCAGTTCTTC.

The chain joins TRBV4-3 to TRBJ2-3, with D hard to call. V gave up 2 bases and J gave up 1 base, with 13 bases separating them. Germline V gene lookup returns CDR1 LGHNA and CDR2 YSLEER. This CDR3 has 16 residues. This CDR3 is CASSQRSFTGTDTQYF. As DNA, the CDR3 is TGCGCCAGCAGCCAAAGAAGTTTTACTGGCACAGATACGCAGTATTTT.

On this clone itself: One junction end does not reproduce the germline sequence, and a read error may be involved. V gene TRBV15 combines with J gene TRBJ2-7; the match to TRBD1 covers 10 bases. The CDR3 sequence is 13 residues long. Germline CDR1 and CDR2: LNHNV and YYDKDF (reference sequence). The CDR3 reads CATSPPVTGGPLF. The CDR3 DNA follows: TGTGCCACCAGCCCCCCGGTGACAGGGGGCCCCCTCTTC.

The gene calls are TRBV29-1 and TRBJ2-5; D call uncertain. The length of the CDR3 is 12 residues. V shed 5 bases and J shed 3 bases, with 10 bases lying between them. In germline, CDR1 is SQVTM, CDR2 ANQGSEA. The CDR3 DNA follows: TGCAGCGTTAGTACAGCTAAAGAGACCCAGTACTTC. This gives the protein CSVSTAKETQYF. The variable domain in full, completed from reference TRBV29-1 and TRBJ2-5, reads SAVISQKPSRDICQRGTSLTIQCQVDSQVTMMFWYRQQPGQSLTLIATANQGSEATYESGFVIDKFPISRPNLTFSTLTVSNMSPEDSSIYLCSVSTAKETQYFGPGTRLLVL.

J is TRBJ2-7 and V is TRBV4-3, with D maybe TRBD2 (5 bases). V was shortened by 0 bases and J by 7 bases, with 16 bases between the two germline ends. The V gene's germline CDR1 is LGHNA and CDR2 YSLEER. This CDR3 comprises 15 residues. Here the CDR3 reads CASSQDRGPGEEQYF. The CDR3 DNA reads as TGCGCCAGCAGCCAAGATCGAGGGCCCGGCGAAGAGCAGTACTTC.